This TCR beta chain derives from a study of metastatic and nonmetastatic thyroid tumors. The overall study: Repertoire comparison spanned blood and tumor or nodule tissue of malignant and benign thyroid patients.

Study-wide findings and caveats: Versus benign nodules, malignant thyroid tumors reportedly had significantly higher TCR beta diversity, in blood and tumor.

Prior to thyroid surgery, none of the patients had received any treatment. Ten or more counts support this clone. The target antigen is unknown. In the original workflow: To classify distant metastasis in papillary thyroid cancer, a model was built from CDR3 differences across clinicopathological groups. TCRdb re-processed the PCR reads through MiXCR. The V and J calls here are based on TCRdb, not the publication. The data show about 23,000 clones, roughly 22% seen once. CDR1 SGHTS and CDR2 YDEGEE come from the germline V gene. Trimming removed 0 bases from V and 6 bases from J; junction bases left unmatched: 8. The CDR3 runs to 16 residues.

This sequence joins TRBV5-8 and TRBJ2-2; 7 bases align to TRBD2. The TCR originated in a female donor with papillary thyroid cancer or a benign thyroid nodule (not recorded which). Some clones in this sample may be carry-over from other donors' samples. Sequenced material: blood. CDR3 in DNA: TGTGCCAGCAGCTTGGTCGTCGCGGGAGCAGCCGGGGAGCTGTTTTTT. It is translated as CASSLVVAGAAGELFF.